A selection of T cell receptor beta chains follows, all from one sample in a study of neurological immune-mediated disorders. MiXCR, applied by TCRdb to the 5' RACE reads, yields one record per CDR3 protein. The sample records about 50,000 distinct CDR3 sequences, about 15% being singletons. The specimen sequenced was PBMCs. The source of these receptors is a man aged 55-75 years in good health. Both conserved end residues are part of each CDR3. D genes are given only for firm matches. Not every row has a clone size; where given, it reads once, few, many or a size class.

TRBV4-2	many	-	TRBJ2-7	CASSPRTGGTYEQYF	TGTGCCAGCAGCCCCCGGACGGGCGGGACCTACGAGCAGTACTTC
TRBV5-4	many	-	TRBJ2-1	CASSSARGNEQFF	TGTGCCAGCAGCTCCGCGCGGGGCAATGAGCAGTTCTTC
TRBV19	-	TRBD2	TRBJ2-1	CASSIGAGARHEQFF	TGTGCCAGTAGTATAGGAGCGGGAGCAAGGCATGAGCAGTTCTTC
TRBV28	many	-	TRBJ1-5	CASSFAIDQPQHF	TGTGCCAGCAGTTTTGCCATAGATCAGCCCCAGCATTTT
TRBV5-1	-	-	TRBJ1-5	CASSLGGGDQPQHF	TGCGCCAGCAGCTTGGGTGGCGGAGATCAGCCCCAGCATTTT
TRBV18	few	-	TRBJ1-3	CASSQAGQSGNTIYF	TGTGCCAGCTCACAAGCGGGACAATCTGGAAACACCATATATTTT
TRBV19	-	TRBD2	TRBJ2-1	CASRISGRLEQFF	TGTGCCAGTAGGATTAGCGGGAGACTCGAGCAGTTCTTC
TRBV5-1	many	-	TRBJ2-5	CASSPGTQETQYF	TGCGCCAGCAGCCCCGGGACACAAGAGACCCAGTACTTC
TRBV5-1	once	TRBD2	TRBJ2-7	CASSPPLAVGHEQYF	TGCGCCAGCAGCCCTCCACTAGCGGTAGGACACGAGCAGTACTTC
TRBV5-1	many	-	TRBJ1-3	CASSLEGSSGNTIYF	TGCGCCAGCAGCTTGGAAGGGTCCTCCGGAAACACCATATATTTT
TRBV5-1	many	TRBD2	TRBJ2-3	CASSSGTSGDTQYF	TGCGCCAGCAGTTCCGGGACTAGCGGAGATACGCAGTATTTT
TRBV3-1	-	-	TRBJ1-5	CASSLLVGNQPQHF	TGTGCCAGCAGCCTACTCGTGGGTAATCAGCCCCAGCATTTT
TRBV7-7	many	TRBD2	TRBJ2-5	CASSSSSGRAETQYF	TGTGCTAGCAGCTCATCTAGCGGGAGGGCCGAGACCCAGTACTTC
TRBV12-3/TRBV12-4	few	TRBD1	TRBJ1-1	CASSPRDRVTEAFF	TGTGCCAGCAGTCCTCGGGACAGGGTCACTGAAGCTTTCTTT
TRBV5-1	many	-	TRBJ2-3	CASSEQGTSTDTQYF	TGCGCCAGCAGCGAACAGGGGACTAGCACAGATACGCAGTATTTT
TRBV5-5	many	-	TRBJ1-4	CASSLEGWGSTNEKLFF	TGTGCCAGCAGCTTGGAGGGGTGGGGCTCAACTAATGAAAAACTGTTTTTT
TRBV20-1	many	TRBD2	TRBJ2-5	CSARGGASRGETQYF	TGCAGTGCTAGGGGAGGGGCGTCCCGGGGCGAGACCCAGTACTTC
TRBV28	many	-	TRBJ2-1	CASSLSRPLGSYNEQFF	TGTGCCAGCAGTTTATCTAGACCTCTCGGATCCTACAATGAGCAGTTCTTC
TRBV12-3/TRBV12-4	many	-	TRBJ2-5	CASSPSETQYF	TGTGCCAGCAGCCCGTCCGAGACCCAGTACTTC
TRBV6-2/TRBV6-3	many	-	TRBJ2-1	CASSYQRGGAYNEQFF	TGTGCCAGCAGTTACCAAAGGGGCGGTGCCTACAATGAGCAGTTCTTC
TRBV20-1	many	TRBD1	TRBJ1-2	CSADQGTGNYGYTF	TGCAGTGCTGACCAGGGGACAGGGAACTATGGCTACACCTTC
TRBV18	-	TRBD2	TRBJ2-7	CASSPSIAGGSEQYF	TGTGCCAGCTCACCTTCAATAGCGGGAGGAAGCGAGCAGTACTTC
TRBV28	-	-	TRBJ2-5	CASSLARERRETQYF	TGTGCCAGCAGTTTAGCGAGGGAGCGTCGAGAGACCCAGTACTTC
TRBV20-1	many	TRBD2	TRBJ2-7	CSARDASGRAYEQYF	TGCAGTGCTAGAGATGCTAGCGGGAGGGCCTACGAGCAGTACTTC
TRBV2	many	-	TRBJ1-6	CASSEALGGNSPLHF	TGTGCCAGCAGTGAAGCGCTTGGCGGAAATTCACCCCTCCACTTT
TRBV7-2	many	-	TRBJ2-3	CASSARLGADTQYF	TGTGCCAGCAGCGCCCGCCTAGGGGCAGATACGCAGTATTTT
TRBV20-1	many	-	TRBJ1-5	CSASQYPYSNQPQHF	TGCAGTGCTAGCCAGTACCCTTATAGCAATCAGCCCCAGCATTTT
TRBV5-1	many	-	TRBJ2-1	CASRVEEGSYNEQFF	TGCGCCAGCAGGGTCGAAGAGGGCTCCTACAATGAGCAGTTCTTC